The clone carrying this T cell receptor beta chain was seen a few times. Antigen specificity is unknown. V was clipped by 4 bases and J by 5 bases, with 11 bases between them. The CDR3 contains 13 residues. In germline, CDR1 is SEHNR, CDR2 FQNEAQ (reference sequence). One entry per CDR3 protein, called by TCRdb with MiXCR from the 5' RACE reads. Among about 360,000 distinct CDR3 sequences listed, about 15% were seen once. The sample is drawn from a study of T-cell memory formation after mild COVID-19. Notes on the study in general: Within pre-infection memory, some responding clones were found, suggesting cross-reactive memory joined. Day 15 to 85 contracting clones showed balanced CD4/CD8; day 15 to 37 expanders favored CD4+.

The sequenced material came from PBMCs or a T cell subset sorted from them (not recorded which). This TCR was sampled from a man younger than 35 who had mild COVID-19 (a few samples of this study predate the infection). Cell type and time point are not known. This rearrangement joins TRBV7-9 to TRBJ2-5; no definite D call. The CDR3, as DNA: TGTGCCAGCAGCTCCGGGCCGGCGGAGACCCAGTACTTC. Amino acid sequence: CASSSGPAETQYF.